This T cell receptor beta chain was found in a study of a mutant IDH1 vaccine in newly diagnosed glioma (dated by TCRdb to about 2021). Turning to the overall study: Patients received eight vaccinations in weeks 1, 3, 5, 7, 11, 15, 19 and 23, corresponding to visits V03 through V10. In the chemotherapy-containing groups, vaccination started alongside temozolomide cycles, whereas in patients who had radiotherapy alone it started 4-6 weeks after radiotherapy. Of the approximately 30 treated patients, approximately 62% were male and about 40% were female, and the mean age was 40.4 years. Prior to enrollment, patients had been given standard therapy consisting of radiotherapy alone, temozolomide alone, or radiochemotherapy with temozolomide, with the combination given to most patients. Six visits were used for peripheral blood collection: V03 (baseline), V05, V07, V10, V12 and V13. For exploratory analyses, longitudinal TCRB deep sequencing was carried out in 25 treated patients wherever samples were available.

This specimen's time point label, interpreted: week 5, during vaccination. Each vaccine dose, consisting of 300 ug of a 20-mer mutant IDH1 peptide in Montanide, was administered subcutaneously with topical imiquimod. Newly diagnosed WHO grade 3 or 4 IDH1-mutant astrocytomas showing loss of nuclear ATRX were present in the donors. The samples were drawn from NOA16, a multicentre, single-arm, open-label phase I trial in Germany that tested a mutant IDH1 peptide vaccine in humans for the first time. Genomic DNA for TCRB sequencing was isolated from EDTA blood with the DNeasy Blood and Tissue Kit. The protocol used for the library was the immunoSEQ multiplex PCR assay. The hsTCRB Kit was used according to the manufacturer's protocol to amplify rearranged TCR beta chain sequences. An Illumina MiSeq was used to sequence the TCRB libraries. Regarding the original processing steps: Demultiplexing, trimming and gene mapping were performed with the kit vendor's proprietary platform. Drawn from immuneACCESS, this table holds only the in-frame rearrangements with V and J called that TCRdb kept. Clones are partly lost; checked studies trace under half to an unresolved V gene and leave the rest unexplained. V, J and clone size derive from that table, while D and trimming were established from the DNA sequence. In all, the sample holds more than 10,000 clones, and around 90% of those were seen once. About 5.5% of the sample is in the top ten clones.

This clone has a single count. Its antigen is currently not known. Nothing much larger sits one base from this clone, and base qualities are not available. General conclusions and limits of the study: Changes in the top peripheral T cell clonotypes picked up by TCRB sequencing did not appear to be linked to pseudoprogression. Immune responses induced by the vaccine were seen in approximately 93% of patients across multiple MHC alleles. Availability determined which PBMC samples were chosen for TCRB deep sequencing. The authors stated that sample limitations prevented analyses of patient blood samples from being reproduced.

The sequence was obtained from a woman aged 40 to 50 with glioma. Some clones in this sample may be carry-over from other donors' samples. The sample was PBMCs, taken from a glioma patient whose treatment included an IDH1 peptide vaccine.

The DNA sequence is given as TGTGCCAGCAGCCGCGGGACAGGGACTGGAAACACCATATATTTT. Its translation reads: CASSRGTGTGNTIYF. The chain was built from TRBV7-3 and TRBJ1-3, and 9 junctional nucleotides match TRBD1. The germline V gene provides CDR1 SGHTA and CDR2 FQGTGA. V is pruned by 5 bases and J by 2 bases, leaving 4 bases of the junction without a gene match. The CDR3, cysteine through phenylalanine, is 15 amino acids long. The only DNA kept is the CDR3, 45 bases in frame from the first base.